This TCR beta chain is from a study of OX40 agonist ivuxolimab in advanced cancers. Study at large: Patients received ivuxolimab, an intravenous treatment, every 2 weeks at 0.01 to 10 mg/kg. Eligibility admitted prior anti-PD-1, anti-PD-L1 or anti-CTLA-4 therapy; 40% to 50% had some.

Libraries were prepared by immunoSEQ multiplex PCR; TCRdb keeps only in-frame clonotypes and omits some of them. The sample contains some 7,000 clones, 79% of which appear only once. The origin of this receptor is an adult with an advanced solid tumor such as melanoma, head and neck, liver or kidney cancer. The sequenced sample was CD4+ or CD8+ T cells sorted from blood, obtained in a trial of the OX40 agonist ivuxolimab.

The CDR3 region has the DNA TGTGCCAGCAGCTTAGGGGTAGGGTCAGGCAATCAGCCCCAGCATTTT. Translating gives CASSLGVGSGNQPQHF. The V gene is TRBV7-6, the J gene TRBJ1-5, with D uncertain. Germline-derived CDR1 and CDR2 are SGHVS and FNYEAQ. The CDR3 runs 16 residues. Trimming removed 1 base at V and 2 bases at J, with 12 bases between.